The source of this T cell receptor beta chain is a study of T-cell memory formation after mild COVID-19. Study outcomes and limitations: Among clones peaking at day 37 in the second wave, SARS-CoV-2 specificity remained unconfirmed. Contracting CD4+ clones lay largely in CM and EM, with CD8+ ones residing in EMRA. Certain responding clones were present in pre-infection memory, suggesting participation of cross-reactive memory.

This clonotype was seen a few times. The target antigen is unknown. A 5'RACE reaction primed in the constant segment made cDNA libraries of TCR alpha and TCR beta, and these carried sample barcodes and UMIs. MiXCR, run by TCRdb on the 5' RACE reads, gives a single entry per CDR3 protein. The sample consists of around 450,000 distinct CDR3 sequences, about 20% of them appearing once. The TCR sequence derives from an adult woman who had mild COVID-19 (a few samples of this study predate the infection). Cell type and time point are not known. Sequenced material: PBMCs or a T cell subset sorted from them (not recorded which).

The CDR3 here is CASSQGDGTSSYNEQFF. Here the CDR3 DNA reads TGTGCCAGCAGCCAAGGGGATGGCACTAGCTCCTACAATGAGCAGTTCTTC. The chain joins TRBV4-2 to TRBJ2-1; D is possibly TRBD2 (5 bases). The CDR3 extends over 17 amino acids. Germline V gives CDR1 LGHNA, CDR2 YNFKEQ. V gave up 1 base and J gave up 0 bases, with 13 bases separating them.